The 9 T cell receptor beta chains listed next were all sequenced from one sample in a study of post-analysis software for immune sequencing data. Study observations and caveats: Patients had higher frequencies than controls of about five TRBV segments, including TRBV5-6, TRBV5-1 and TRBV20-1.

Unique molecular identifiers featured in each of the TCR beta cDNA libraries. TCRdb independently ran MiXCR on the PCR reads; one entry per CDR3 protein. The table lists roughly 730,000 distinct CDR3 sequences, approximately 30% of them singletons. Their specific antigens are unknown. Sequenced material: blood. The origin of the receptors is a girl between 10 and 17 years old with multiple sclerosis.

The CDR3 sequence: CASSYLGRDNYGYTF. CDR3 nucleotides: TGTGCCAGCAGTTATTTAGGCAGGGATAACTATGGCTACACCTTC. This rearrangement joins TRBV6-6 to TRBJ1-2, with D perhaps TRBD1 (5 bases). CDR1 and CDR2 (germline): MNHNY, SVGAGI (reference sequence). The CDR3 contains 15 residues. Trimming took off 3 bases at V and 1 base at J, with 12 bases between the two ends.

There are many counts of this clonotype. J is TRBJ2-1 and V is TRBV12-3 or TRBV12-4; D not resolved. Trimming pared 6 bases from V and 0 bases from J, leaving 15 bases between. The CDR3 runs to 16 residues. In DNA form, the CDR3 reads TGTGCCAGCAGATCCCCAGGCGCAGCCTCCTACAATGAGCAGTTCTTC. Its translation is CASRSPGAASYNEQFF.

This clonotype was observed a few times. Here the CDR3 DNA reads TGTGCCAGCAGCTTATGGACAGGGGACGAAAAACTGTTTTTT. It is translated as CASSLWTGDEKLFF. J is TRBJ1-4 and V is TRBV7-8; 9 bases are shared with TRBD1. Germline V lookup: CDR1 SGHVS, CDR2 FQNEAQ. V lost 2 bases, J lost 8 bases, and 3 bases stayed unmatched. The CDR3 consists of 14 residues.

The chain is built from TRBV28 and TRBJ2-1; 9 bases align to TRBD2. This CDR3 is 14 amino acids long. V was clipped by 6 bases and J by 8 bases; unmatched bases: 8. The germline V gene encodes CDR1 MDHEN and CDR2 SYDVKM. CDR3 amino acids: CASRVAGGPYEQFF. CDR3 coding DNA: TGTGCCAGCAGGGTTGCGGGGGGGCCCTATGAGCAGTTCTTC.

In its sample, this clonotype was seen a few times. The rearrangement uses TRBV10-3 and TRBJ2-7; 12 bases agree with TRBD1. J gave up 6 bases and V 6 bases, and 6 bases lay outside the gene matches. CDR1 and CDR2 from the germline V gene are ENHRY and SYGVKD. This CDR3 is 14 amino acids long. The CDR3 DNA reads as TGTGCCATCAGCGAAGGGGACAGGGGGCCCGAGCAGTACTTC. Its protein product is CAISEGDRGPEQYF.

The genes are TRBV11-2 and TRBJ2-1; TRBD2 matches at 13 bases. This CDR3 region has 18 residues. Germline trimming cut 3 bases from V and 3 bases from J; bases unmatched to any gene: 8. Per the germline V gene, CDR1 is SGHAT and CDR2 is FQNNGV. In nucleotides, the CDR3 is TGTGCCAGCAGCTTCGATACTAGCGGGGGGGAGTACTACAATGAGCAGTTCTTC. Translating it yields CASSFDTSGGEYYNEQFF.

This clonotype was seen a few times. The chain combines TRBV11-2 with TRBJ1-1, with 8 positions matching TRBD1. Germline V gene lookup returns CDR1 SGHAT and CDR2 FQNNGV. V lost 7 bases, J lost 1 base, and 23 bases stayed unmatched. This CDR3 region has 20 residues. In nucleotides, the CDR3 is TGTGCCAGCACCGTCGTGAGGCTGGGGACAGGTGATTTCGAGAACACTGAAGCTTTCTTT. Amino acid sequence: CASTVVRLGTGDFENTEAFF. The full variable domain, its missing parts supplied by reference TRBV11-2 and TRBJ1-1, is EAGVAQSPRYKIIEKRQSVAFWCNPISGHATLYWYQQILGQGPKLLIQFQNNGVVDDSQLPKDRFSAERLKGVDSTLKIQPAKLEDSAVYLCASTVVRLGTGDFENTEAFFGQGTRLTVV.

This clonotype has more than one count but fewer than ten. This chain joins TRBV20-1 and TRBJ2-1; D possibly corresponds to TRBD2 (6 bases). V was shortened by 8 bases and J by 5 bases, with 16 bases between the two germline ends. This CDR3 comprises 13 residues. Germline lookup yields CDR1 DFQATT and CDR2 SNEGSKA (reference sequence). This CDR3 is CSQPGVRHNEQFF. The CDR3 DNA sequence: TGCAGTCAACCGGGAGTCCGGCACAATGAGCAGTTCTTC.

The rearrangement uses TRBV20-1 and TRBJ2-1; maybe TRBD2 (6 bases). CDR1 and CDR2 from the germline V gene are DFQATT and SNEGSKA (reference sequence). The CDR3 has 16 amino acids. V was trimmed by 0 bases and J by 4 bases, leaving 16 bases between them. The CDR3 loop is CSARDYESGLYNEQFF. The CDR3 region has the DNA TGCAGTGCTAGAGATTATGAGAGCGGGCTATACAATGAGCAGTTCTTC.